This section outlines one T cell receptor (beta chain) sequence together with its context. The target antigen is unknown. Four PCR rounds used nested alpha and beta constant region primers plus the SP2 primer. TCRdb re-derived calls from the UMI-ligation and nested PCR reads in MiXCR, one entry per CDR3 protein. Of around 33,000 distinct CDR3 sequences listed, approximately 6.7% are singletons. These data originate in a study of naive and memory T cell subsets. The study's findings and limits: Both skin biopsy types reportedly yielded TCRs, tuberculin sites far more. Higher TCR numbers at tuberculin sites reflect T cell infiltration, per interpretation.

Germline lookup yields CDR1 DFQATT and CDR2 SNEGSKA (reference sequence). V trimming: 3 bases; J trimming: 0 bases; junction bases outside the gene matches: 4. CDR3 length: 14 amino acids. Noted treatment: skin biopsy from PPD injection site in Mantoux-positive individual. A UMI-containing oligonucleotide was joined by 3' ligation to the TCR cDNA template. Skin biopsies came from PPD injection sites in Mantoux-positive individuals. This clonotype was obtained from an adult in good health. The V call is TRBV20-1, the J call TRBJ1-1, with 7 bases aligning to TRBD1. Source: skin, taken from a tuberculin skin test site. CDR3 protein: CSAREDRVNTEAFF. The DNA of the CDR3 is TGCAGTGCTAGGGAAGACAGGGTGAACACTGAAGCTTTCTTT.